This entry lists 24 T cell receptor beta chains sequenced from one sample in a study of T cell responses to AZD1222 COVID-19 vaccine. Sequencing was performed with immunoSEQ multiplex PCR; in TCRdb, only in-frame clones are kept and a portion is missing. The table shows 100,000 to 150,000 clones, with 93% occurring only once. Sequenced here: peripheral blood, sampled 28 days after the second AZD1222 dose. Every receptor here comes from an adult who received the AZD1222 COVID-19 vaccine.

V and J are TRBV19 and TRBJ2-3; 9 bases are a match to TRBD1. The J segment lost 2 bases and the V segment lost 6 bases, leaving 3 bases of the junction unmatched. The CDR3 runs 14 residues. Germline V gene sequence: CDR1 LNHDA, CDR2 SQIVND (reference sequence). The DNA for the CDR3 is TGTGCCAGTAGCGACAGGGGGGACACAGATACGCAGTATTTT. Its protein product is CASSDRGDTDTQYF.

The rearrangement links TRBV6-5 to TRBJ2-1; perhaps TRBD1 as D (5 bases). There are 15 residues in the CDR3. Germline values: CDR1 MNHEY, CDR2 SVGAGI. V was cut by 5 bases and J by 7 bases, with 18 bases left in between. In DNA, the CDR3 is TGTGCCAGCAGTCATATTGTAGGGGATTTAAATGAGCAGTTCTTC. Its translation: CASSHIVGDLNEQFF.

This chain uses TRBV7-2 with TRBJ1-5; 8 bases line up with TRBD1. The CDR3 sequence is 15 residues long. The V gene's germline CDR1 is SGHTA and CDR2 FQGNSA. The V and J ends lost 1 base and 4 bases, in that order; junction bases with no gene match: 3. The CDR3 is CASSLGRGRNQPQHF. In DNA form, the CDR3 reads TGTGCCAGCAGCTTAGGCAGGGGGCGTAATCAGCCCCAGCATTTT. Full variable domain (outside the CDR3, taken from reference TRBV7-2 and TRBJ1-5): GAGVSQSPSNKVTEKGKDVELRCDPISGHTALYWYRQSLGQGLEFLIYFQGNSAPDKSGLPSDRFSAERTGGSVSTLTIQRTQQEDSAVYLCASSLGRGRNQPQHFGDGTRLSIL.

This clone was detected a few times. The chain carries TRBV12-3 or TRBV12-4 and TRBJ2-7; 8 bases map to TRBD2. Losses at the gene ends were 6 bases for V and 6 bases for J; bases not matched to a gene: 7. The CDR3 extends over 13 amino acids. The CDR3 coding sequence is TGTGCCAGCAGCCCTTTTCGGGGGGGCGAGCAGTACTTC. Its translation is CASSPFRGGEQYF.

This clone has a single count. The J gene is TRBJ1-2, the V gene TRBV27, with a weak D call TRBD1 (6 bases). V lost 1 base, J lost 5 bases, and 11 bases lay in between. CDR1 and CDR2 from the germline V gene are MNHEY and SMNVEV (reference sequence). This CDR3 contains 14 residues. The CDR3 reads CASSLLAGAYGYTF. CDR3 bases: TGTGCCAGCAGTTTATTAGCAGGGGCGTATGGCTACACCTTC.

The chain is built from TRBV12-3 or TRBV12-4 and TRBJ2-1, with unresolved D. The germline V and J ends were trimmed by 6 bases and 7 bases, with 13 bases remaining between them. The CDR3 is made up of 13 amino acids. The DNA of the CDR3 is TGTGCCAGCAGCCACCGGAGTGGGAATGAGCAGTTCTTC. Protein: CASSHRSGNEQFF.

This rearrangement joins TRBV9 to TRBJ2-3, with a tentative D call TRBD1 (6 bases). The length of the CDR3 is 15 residues. The V and J ends lost 0 bases and 6 bases respectively, with 14 bases between them. Per the germline V gene, CDR1 is SGDLS and CDR2 is YYNGEE. The CDR3 spells CASSVGQVLWDTQYF. The CDR3 nucleotides are TGTGCCAGCAGCGTAGGACAGGTCTTGTGGGATACGCAGTATTTT. The entire variable domain, with the rest obtained from reference TRBV9 and TRBJ2-3, is as follows: DSGVTQTPKHLITATGQRVTLRCSPRSGDLSVYWYQQSLDQGLQFLIQYYNGEERAKGNILERFSAQQFPDLHSELNLSSLELGDSALYFCASSVGQVLWDTQYFGPGTRLTVL.

The gene calls are TRBV2 and TRBJ2-1, with 7 bases that match TRBD1. V lost 9 bases, J lost 5 bases, and 25 bases stayed unmatched. The germline gives CDR1 SNHLY, CDR2 FYNNEI. The CDR3 length is 19 residues. The CDR3 protein is CASWKGTEMRWGPHNEQFF. In DNA, the CDR3 is TGTGCCAGTTGGAAAGGGACAGAAATGAGATGGGGGCCCCACAATGAGCAGTTCTTC.

V and J are TRBV7-8 and TRBJ1-3, with a possible D match to TRBD1 (6 bases). The germline gives CDR1 SGHVS, CDR2 FQNEAQ. V shed 3 bases and J shed 0 bases, with 9 bases lying between them. CDR3 length: 15 residues. In DNA, the CDR3 is TGTGCCAGCAGCTTTGCAGGGGCCTCTGGAAACACCATATATTTT. It is translated as CASSFAGASGNTIYF.

The chain combines TRBV28 with TRBJ1-1; D not resolved. V lost 3 bases and J lost 1, with 6 bases in between. CDR1 is MDHEN and CDR2 is SYDVKM in the germline V gene. CDR3 length: 13 amino acids. The CDR3 loop is CASSFARNTEAFF. The CDR3, as DNA: TGTGCCAGCAGTTTTGCCAGGAACACTGAAGCTTTCTTT. Drawing the rest from reference TRBV28 and TRBJ1-1, the complete variable domain is DVKVTQSSRYLVKRTGEKVFLECVQDMDHENMFWYRQDPGLGLRLIYFSYDVKMKEKGDIPEGYSVSREKKERFSLILESASTNQTSMYLCASSFARNTEAFFGQGTRLTVV.

The V gene is TRBV7-2, the J gene TRBJ1-1; no reliable D call. Per germline, CDR1 SGHTA and CDR2 FQGNSA. V was clipped by 2 bases and J by 7 bases, with 8 bases between them. The CDR3 has 12 amino acids. CDR3 amino acids: CASSLLGGEAFF. Here the CDR3 DNA reads TGTGCCAGCAGCTTACTTGGTGGTGAAGCTTTCTTT.

This chain connects TRBV7-2 to TRBJ1-2; D gene ambiguous. V lost 5 bases to trimming and J lost 4 bases, with 8 bases between them. Germline V gene data show CDR1 as SGHTA and CDR2 as FQGNSA. This CDR3 is built from 12 residues. CDR3: CASSNLRYGYTF. The CDR3 DNA reads TGTGCCAGCAGCAATCTTCGCTATGGCTACACCTTC.

V is TRBV29-1 and J is TRBJ2-3; no definite D call. This CDR3 is 14 amino acids long. Germline values: CDR1 SQVTM, CDR2 ANQGSEA. V was pared by 8 bases and J by 2 bases, with 17 bases between. The CDR3 protein is CSLGFNVPTDTQYF. CDR3 nucleotide sequence: TGCAGCCTTGGATTTAATGTACCCACAGATACGCAGTATTTT.

This rearrangement joins TRBV9 to TRBJ2-1, with 14 bases lining up with TRBD2. CDR1 and CDR2 (germline): SGDLS, YYNGEE. CDR3 size: 16 residues. Trimming removed 4 bases from V and 9 bases from J; junction bases left unmatched: 9. The DNA of the CDR3 is TGTGCCAGCAGCTCCCACCGACTAGCGGGGGGGCCTGAGCAGTTCTTC. Its protein product is CASSSHRLAGGPEQFF.

V usage is TRBV6-5 and J usage is TRBJ2-1; D remains unclear. This CDR3 has 12 amino acids. V shed 6 bases and J shed 7 bases, with 10 bases lying between them. Looked up from germline, CDR1 is MNHEY and CDR2 is SVGAGI. CDR3 DNA: TGTGCCAGCAGCCCAAGTAGAAATGAGCAGTTCTTC. As protein: CASSPSRNEQFF.

This rearrangement joins TRBV4-1 to TRBJ1-2; D ambiguous. The V gene's germline CDR1 is MGHRA and CDR2 YSYEKL. This CDR3 comprises 14 residues. The V and J ends lost 1 base and 4 bases respectively, with 10 bases between them. CDR3: CASSQGAGSYGYTF. The CDR3 DNA reads TGCGCCAGCAGCCAAGGGGCGGGATCCTATGGCTACACCTTC.

The V call is TRBV4-3, the J call TRBJ1-4; 9 bases agree with TRBD1. The length of the CDR3 is 15 residues. V shed 3 bases and J 8 bases; nucleotides not matched to a gene: 7. Per the germline V gene, CDR1 is LGHNA and CDR2 is YSLEER. The CDR3 bases are TGCGCCAGCAGCCAGGCCCGACAGGGGGTCGAAAAACTGTTTTTT. Translation: CASSQARQGVEKLFF.

The chain is built from TRBV27 and TRBJ1-1, with D unresolved. Germline values: CDR1 MNHEY, CDR2 SMNVEV (reference sequence). The CDR3 has 15 residues. Deletions cut 5 bases from V and 5 bases from J, with 18 bases between. CDR3 in DNA: TGTGCCAGCAGTCTCATCCCCGAGGGAAGGACTGAAGCTTTCTTT. This gives the protein CASSLIPEGRTEAFF.

The V call is TRBV19, the J call TRBJ1-1; 7 positions match TRBD1. Germline CDR1 LNHDA, CDR2 SQIVND (reference sequence). The V segment lost 4 bases and the J segment 11 bases; nucleotides outside the gene matches: 13. CDR3 length: 14 amino acids. CDR3 amino acids: CASSKDRKVDLAFF. CDR3 nucleotide sequence: TGTGCCAGTAGTAAGGACAGGAAAGTGGATTTGGCTTTCTTT.

The J gene is TRBJ1-1, the V gene TRBV19; D is perhaps TRBD1 (5 bases). Germline CDR1 reads LNHDA; CDR2 reads SQIVND (reference sequence). Trimming took 3 bases from V and 2 from J, leaving 10 bases between them. The CDR3 consists of 14 residues. CDR3 DNA sequence: TGTGCCAGTAGTATCCGGGACGTAAACACTGAAGCTTTCTTT. Its translation is CASSIRDVNTEAFF.

This rearrangement joins TRBV27 to TRBJ1-2, with a tentative D call TRBD1 (6 bases). The CDR3 runs to 13 residues. CDR1 MNHEY and CDR2 SMNVEV come from the germline V gene (reference sequence). Trimming stripped 8 bases from V and 8 bases from J, with 18 bases between. CDR3 nucleotides: TGTGCCAGCTCCCCCCGGGGGGCCGGGGGCTACACCTTC. Residues: CASSPRGAGGYTF.

V usage is TRBV3-1 (or the pseudogene TRBV3-2) and J usage is TRBJ1-4; no reliable D call. This CDR3 is built from 13 residues. Germline-derived CDR1 and CDR2 are LGHDT and YNNKEL (reference sequence). Trimming shortened V by 4 bases and J by 7 bases, and 10 bases separated the two germline ends. CDR3 DNA sequence: TGTGCCAGCAGCCCCGTGGCCAGTGAAAAACTGTTTTTT. Its protein is CASSPVASEKLFF.

The chain employs TRBV9 and TRBJ1-6; TRBD1 matches 7 bases. The trim removed 3 bases at V and 8 bases at J, leaving 17 bases unmatched. The germline V gene has CDR1 SGDLS and CDR2 YYNGEE. This CDR3 region has 18 residues. CDR3 region: CASSGKTGTSGVHSPLHF. The CDR3 region has the DNA TGTGCCAGCAGCGGCAAGACAGGGACTTCGGGGGTGCATTCACCCCTCCACTTT.

The V and J genes are TRBV6-5 and TRBJ2-1, with 9 bases lining up with TRBD2. Germline CDR1 reads MNHEY; CDR2 reads SVGAGI. The CDR3 is 14 amino acids. V lost 7 bases to trimming and J lost 7 bases; unmatched junction nucleotides: 8. DNA of the CDR3: TGTGCCAGCACTCAGGGCGGGGGGGCTAATGAGCAGTTCTTC. Its protein is CASTQGGGANEQFF.